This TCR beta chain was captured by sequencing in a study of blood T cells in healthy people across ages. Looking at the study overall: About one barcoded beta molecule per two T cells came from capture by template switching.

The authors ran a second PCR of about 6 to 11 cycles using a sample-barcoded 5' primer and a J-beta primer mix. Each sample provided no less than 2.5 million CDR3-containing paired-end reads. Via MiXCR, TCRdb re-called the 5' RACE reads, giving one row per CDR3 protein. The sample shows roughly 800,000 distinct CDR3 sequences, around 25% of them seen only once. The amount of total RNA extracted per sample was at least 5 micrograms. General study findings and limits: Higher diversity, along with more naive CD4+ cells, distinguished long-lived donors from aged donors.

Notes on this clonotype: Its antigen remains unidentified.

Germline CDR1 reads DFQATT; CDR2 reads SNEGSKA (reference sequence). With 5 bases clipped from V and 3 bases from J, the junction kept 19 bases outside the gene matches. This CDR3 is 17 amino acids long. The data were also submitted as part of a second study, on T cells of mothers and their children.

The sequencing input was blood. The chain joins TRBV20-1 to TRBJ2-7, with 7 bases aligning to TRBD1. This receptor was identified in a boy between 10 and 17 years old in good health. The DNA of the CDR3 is TGCAGTGCTCGCCCGAACGGGACAGCGATCAAGTACTACGAGCAGTACTTC. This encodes CSARPNGTAIKYYEQYF.